These T cell receptor beta chains were read from a single sample in a study of blood T cells in healthy people across ages. TCRdb re-called the 5' RACE reads through MiXCR, storing one row per CDR3 protein. This table holds about 1,500,000 distinct CDR3 sequences, about 40% found once. Sequencing used blood. Receptor source: a woman aged 18-30 years in good health. CDR3s include the opening cysteine and the closing phenylalanine or tryptophan. D genes are given only for firm matches. Not all rows give a size; the values are once, few, many and, for expanded clones, a class.

j_call v_call clone_size d_call cdr3_aa cdr3_nt
TRBJ2-7 TRBV7-2 once - CASSPVGPGAYEQYF TGTGCCAGCAGCCCAGTGGGGCCAGGGGCCTACGAGCAGTACTTC
TRBJ2-3 TRBV29-1 - - CSVAETEGNTQYF TGCAGCGTTGCCGAGACAGAGGGTAATACGCAGTATTTT
TRBJ2-3 TRBV12-3/TRBV12-4 - - CASSLGFSADTQYF TGTGCCAGCAGTTTAGGATTCAGCGCAGATACGCAGTATTTT
TRBJ1-4 TRBV12-3/TRBV12-4 - TRBD1 CASSLRQGNEKLFF TGTGCCAGCAGTTTACGACAGGGAAATGAAAAACTGTTTTTT
TRBJ2-7 TRBV11-2 - - CASSYAVGYHEQYF TGTGCCAGCAGCTATGCGGTGGGGTACCACGAGCAGTACTTC
TRBJ2-1 TRBV5-1 once TRBD2 CASRRASGDNEQFF TGCGCCAGCAGACGGGCTAGCGGTGACAATGAGCAGTTCTTC
TRBJ2-3 TRBV29-1 - - CSASQGVTDTQYF TGCAGCGCGAGCCAGGGCGTCACAGATACGCAGTATTTT
TRBJ2-1 TRBV9 few - CASSATGLPYNEQFF TGTGCCAGCAGCGCGACGGGACTTCCTTACAATGAGCAGTTCTTC
TRBJ1-1 TRBV10-2 - - CASMDNGRAFF TGCGCCAGCATGGATAATGGAAGGGCTTTCTTT
TRBJ1-2 TRBV20-1 few TRBD1 CSATRTGPNYGYTF TGCAGTGCTACCCGGACAGGACCGAACTATGGCTACACCTTC
TRBJ1-6 TRBV7-2 - - CASTTPAGRSPLHF TGTGCCAGCACCACGCCGGCAGGGAGGTCACCCCTCCACTTT
TRBJ2-1 TRBV10-2 - - CASREPGRPGENDQFF TGCGCCAGCAGGGAGCCGGGACGCCCAGGGGAAAATGATCAGTTCTTC
TRBJ2-3 TRBV6-5 - TRBD2 CASSYSGTNVYTDTQYF TGTGCCAGCAGTTACTCCGGGACTAACGTGTACACAGATACGCAGTATTTT
TRBJ1-2 TRBV18 - - CASALQTDGYTF TGTGCCAGCGCATTACAGACAGATGGCTACACCTTC
TRBJ2-1 TRBV2 - - CASSRRRGAVLNEQFF TGTGCCAGCAGCCGGAGAAGAGGTGCGGTTTTGAATGAGCAGTTCTTC
TRBJ1-6 TRBV20-1 - - CSARDSALSLSSYNSPLHF TGCAGTGCTAGAGATTCGGCGCTTTCTCTAAGCTCCTATAATTCACCCCTCCACTTT
TRBJ2-7 TRBV4-2 - - CASSQDKGSSYEQYF TGTGCCAGCAGCCAAGATAAAGGTTCGTCCTACGAGCAGTACTTC
TRBJ1-2 TRBV10-3 few - CAIRGTENYGYTF TGTGCCATCAGGGGGACGGAAAACTATGGCTACACCTTC
TRBJ2-3 TRBV6-4 once TRBD1 CASSDGTDPDTQYF TGTGCCAGCAGTGACGGGACAGATCCAGATACGCAGTATTTT
TRBJ2-1 TRBV7-9 - TRBD2 CASSPALAGGYNEQFF TGTGCCAGCAGCCCCGCCCTAGCGGGAGGGTACAATGAGCAGTTCTTC
TRBJ2-7 TRBV13 few - CASSFNRAEQYF TGTGCCAGCAGCTTTAATCGGGCCGAGCAGTACTTC
TRBJ1-5 TRBV4-1 few - CASSQDLTGISNQPQHF TGCGCCAGCAGCCAAGACTTAACAGGGATTAGCAATCAGCCCCAGCATTTT
TRBJ2-7 TRBV11-1 - - CASSLEANEQYF TGTGCCAGCAGCTTAGAGGCGAATGAGCAGTACTTC